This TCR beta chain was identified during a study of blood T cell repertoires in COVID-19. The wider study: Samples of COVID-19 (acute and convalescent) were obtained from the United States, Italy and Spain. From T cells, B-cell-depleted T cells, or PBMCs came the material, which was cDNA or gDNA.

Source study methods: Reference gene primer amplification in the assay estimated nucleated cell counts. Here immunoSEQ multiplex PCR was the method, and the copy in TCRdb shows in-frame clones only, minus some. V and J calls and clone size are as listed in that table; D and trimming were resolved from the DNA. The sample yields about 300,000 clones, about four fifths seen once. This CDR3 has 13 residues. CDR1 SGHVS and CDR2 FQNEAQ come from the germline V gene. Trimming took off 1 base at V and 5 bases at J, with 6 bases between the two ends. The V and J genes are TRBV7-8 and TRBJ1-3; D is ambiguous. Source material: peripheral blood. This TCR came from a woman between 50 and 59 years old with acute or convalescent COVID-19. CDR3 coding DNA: TGTGCCAGCAGCTTAGGTACAAGAAACACCATATATTTT. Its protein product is CASSLGTRNTIYF.